The rows below give T cell receptor beta chains drawn from one sample of a study of blood T cell repertoires in COVID-19. Only in-frame clones appear in the TCRdb table, and some are missing; sequencing was by immunoSEQ multiplex PCR. Of 300,000 or so clones in the sample, around 85% are singletons; the top ten hold 4% to 5.5%. Sequences were obtained from PBMCs or T cells enriched from blood (not recorded which). These receptors were collected from a middle-aged woman with acute COVID-19. CDR3s leave out the opening cysteine and the closing phenylalanine or tryptophan. Where a row states a size, it is once, few, many or the class of an expanded clone; other rows omit it.

V gene,clone size,CDR3 protein
TRBV9,few,ASKSAYTRLNTEAF
TRBV7-9,.,ASSSRLAASYEQY
TRBV4-3,many,ASSQDPQGWSNQPQH
TRBV9,.,ASSVDHIDNSPLH
TRBV5-1,.,ASSPSGTGGYEQY
TRBV19,once,ATRQGNKDTQY
TRBV28,.,ASSLSRQGSPNQPQH
TRBV11-2,.,ASSFGTAPLQTEAF
TRBV7-2,.,ASSLAPGLVDNEQF
TRBV6-5,.,ASTGGYEQY
TRBV6-5,.,ASSSLVNTEAF
TRBV2,.,ASKGESKTGELF
TRBV4-2,.,ASSQEPTGGNTIY
TRBV5-4,once,ASSQKKKETQY
TRBV7-3,.,ASSLTLASPEQF
TRBV10-3,.,AISEGAQGAFNEQF
TRBV5-4,.,ASNFGQGTEANYGYT
TRBV4-2,.,ASSQEATSSYEQY
TRBV6-5,once,ASSYSGQKLYEQY
TRBV18,.,ASSPRTGKTSYEQY
TRBV7-2,.,ASSLARIGKDEGYT
TRBV10-3,once,AISDTGTGGYGYT
TRBV7-8,few,ASSLPRTTGGGGYT
TRBV9,few,ASSVDPSPLYEQY
TRBV5-1,.,ASSLEGDGYT
TRBV6-5,.,ASSRTGGQPQH
TRBV5-1,.,ASSQPGQGAFGYT